This TCR beta chain comes out of a study of T cell responses to AZD1222 COVID-19 vaccine. Study-level results: Nearly half of spike-specific TCRs reportedly target unmutated variant regions. Spike regions recognized by vaccine-associated CD4 TCRs spanned the protein, led by 160-218 and 743-854.

V lost 1 base to trimming and J lost 2 bases; unmatched junction nucleotides: 9. Germline values: CDR1 SGHDT, CDR2 YYEEEE. CDR3 size: 17 residues. In regard to this clone: Its antigen remains unknown.

Data came from immunoSEQ multiplex PCR; TCRdb stores just in-frame clones and leaves some out. The repertoire holds over 85,000 clones, with 88% as singletons. The receptor was derived from an adult in good health. The sequencing here drew on peripheral blood, taken on day 0 of AZD1222 vaccination. This sequence joins TRBV5-6 and TRBJ1-2; 9 bases agree with TRBD1. DNA for the CDR3: TGTGCCAGCAGCTTGCATAGGACAGGGGACCAAAACTATGGCTACACCTTC. Its translation is CASSLHRTGDQNYGYTF.